The 6 T cell receptor beta chains given below trace back to one sample, sequenced in a study of T cells after yellow fever vaccination. MiXCR was run by TCRdb on the 5' RACE reads, yielding one entry per CDR3 protein. The sample comprises 170,000 or so distinct CDR3 sequences, about a tenth of which are singletons, and 35% to 40% rests with the top ten. The input for sequencing was CD8+ T cells sorted from PBMCs, taken 45 days after the yellow fever booster vaccination. The source is a man in his late teens or twenties who received the YFV17D yellow fever vaccine.

This clonotype showed up many times. This chain connects TRBV7-8 to TRBJ2-7; TRBD1 matches at 7 bases. The germline V gene has CDR1 SGHVS and CDR2 FQNEAQ. This CDR3 is built from 15 residues. The V and J ends lost 5 bases and 3 bases, in that order; junction bases with no gene match: 10. CDR3 DNA: TGTGCCAGCAGCCCCTCCTCCGGGACAGACTACGAGCAGTACTTC. This sequence encodes CASSPSSGTDYEQYF.

The genes are TRBV6-2 or TRBV6-3 and TRBJ1-2, with 7 bases identical to TRBD1. This CDR3 is built from 16 residues. The J segment lost 3 bases and the V segment lost 0 bases, leaving 7 bases of the junction unmatched. CDR1 is MNHEY and CDR2 is SVGEGT in the germline V gene. In DNA, the CDR3 is TGTGCCAGCAGTTACTCTAGAGGACAGGCCGACTATGGCTACACCTTC. This codes for CASSYSRGQADYGYTF.

The table lists this clonotype with many counts. J is TRBJ2-1 and V is TRBV11-2; 8 bases fit TRBD2. The CDR3 contains 14 residues. In germline, CDR1 is SGHAT, CDR2 FQNNGV. The junction had 2 bases not matched to a gene; V was cut back by 5 bases and J by 2 bases. CDR3 loop: CASSHSGAYNEQFF. CDR3 sequence (DNA): TGTGCCAGCAGCCATAGCGGGGCCTACAATGAGCAGTTCTTC.

This clonotype appeared many times. This chain links TRBV4-1 with TRBJ2-2; D remains unclear. The germline gives CDR1 MGHRA, CDR2 YSYEKL. The V end was cut by 1 base, the J end by 0 bases, with 6 bases between. The CDR3 extends over 15 amino acids. CDR3 bases: TGCGCCAGCAGCCAAGGGGCGGCGAACACCGGGGAGCTGTTTTTT. This gives the protein CASSQGAANTGELFF.

The rearrangement uses TRBV7-3 and TRBJ2-5; D unclear. The V and J ends lost 4 bases and 5 bases respectively, with 11 bases between them. This CDR3 region has 13 residues. CDR1 and CDR2 (germline): SGHTA, FQGTGA. The CDR3 bases are TGTGCCAGCAGCTCACAGCATGCGGAGACCCAGTACTTC. The encoded protein is CASSSQHAETQYF.

The rearrangement uses TRBV7-9 and TRBJ2-5; TRBD2 might be the D (6 bases). CDR1 is SEHNR, CDR2 FQNEAQ, per germline (reference sequence). CDR3 length: 13 amino acids. The V and J ends lost 7 bases and 3 bases respectively, with 12 bases between them. CDR3 amino acids: CASTPTGEETQYF. The CDR3 DNA is TGTGCCAGCACCCCCACGGGGGAAGAGACCCAGTACTTC.